The rows below give T cell receptor beta chains drawn from one sample of a study of blood T cell repertoires in COVID-19. TCRdb keeps only in-frame clones here, not all; method: immunoSEQ multiplex PCR. Among a few hundred thousand clones listed, around 83% were seen once. What was sequenced was PBMCs or T cells enriched from blood (not recorded which). The receptors were sampled from a woman aged 50 to 60 who had been exposed to COVID-19. Each CDR3 is given with its conserved first and last residue. The order of the fields is J gene, D gene, CDR3 length, V gene, clone size, CDR3 DNA, CDR3 protein. A D gene is named only where the DNA matches it firmly. Clone size appears in some rows only: once, few, many, or a class for an expanded clone.

TRBJ2-3	TRBD1	18	TRBV11-3	-	TGTGCCAGCAGCTTAACCCGAAGAACGGGACAGAACACAGATACGCAGTATTTT	CASSLTRRTGQNTDTQYF
TRBJ2-2	TRBD2	18	TRBV6-2/TRBV6-3	-	TGTGCCAGCAGTATAACCCCTCTGTCGGGGGGGAACACCGGGGAGCTGTTTTTT	CASSITPLSGGNTGELFF
TRBJ2-6	TRBD1	15	TRBV19	-	TGTGCCAGTAGTCGAGGGGGCGATGGGGCCAACGTCCTGACTTTC	CASSRGGDGANVLTF
TRBJ1-1	TRBD1	15	TRBV9	-	TGTGCCAGCAGCGTGATTTCCCAGGGGGTCACTGAAGCTTTCTTT	CASSVISQGVTEAFF
TRBJ1-1	-	13	TRBV12-3/TRBV12-4	-	TGTGCCAGCACCCCAAGAAGGGGCCGGCAAGCTTTCTTT	CASTPRRGRQAFF
TRBJ1-5	-	15	TRBV27	-	TGTGCCAGCAGTTTATTTTCAGGTAGCAATCAGCCCCAGCATTTT	CASSLFSGSNQPQHF
TRBJ1-4	-	13	TRBV2	-	TGTGCCAGCAGTGCGGGGGAAGATGAAAAACTGTTTTTT	CASSAGEDEKLFF
TRBJ1-1	-	13	TRBV12-3/TRBV12-4	-	TGTGCCAGCAGTTTACCCGGGTCTTACGGAGCTTTCTTT	CASSLPGSYGAFF
TRBJ1-2	-	15	TRBV2	-	TGTGCCAGCAGTGATGGTCTGACAGATCCCTATGGCTACACCTTC	CASSDGLTDPYGYTF
TRBJ2-2	-	14	TRBV7-9	once	TGTGCCAGCAGCTTAGCGGAGGCGGGCGGGGAGCTGTTTTTT	CASSLAEAGGELFF
TRBJ2-7	-	15	TRBV27	-	TGTGCCAGCAGTTTAACCAGGGGTCGTGACCACGAGCAGTACTTC	CASSLTRGRDHEQYF
TRBJ1-1	-	14	TRBV11-1	-	TGTGCCAGCAGCTTAGGAACAGGGAACACTGAAGCTTTCTTT	CASSLGTGNTEAFF
TRBJ1-3	TRBD1	15	TRBV29-1	-	TGCAGCGTTGACGGAGGACAGGGGTTTGGAAACACCATATATTTT	CSVDGGQGFGNTIYF
TRBJ1-2	-	13	TRBV2	-	TGTGCCAGCAGTGAGGGAGGGGTATATGGCTACACCTTC	CASSEGGVYGYTF
TRBJ1-3	-	13	TRBV5-4	-	TGTGCCAGCACCGTGGCCGGGTCAGACACCATATATTTT	CASTVAGSDTIYF
TRBJ1-2	TRBD1	15	TRBV7-2	-	TGTGCCTCAGCAGAGGGACAGGCCCTACAAGGTGGCTACACCTTC	CASAEGQALQGGYTF
TRBJ2-1	TRBD2	14	TRBV7-3	-	TGTGCCAGCAGCTTAAGCGGGGGGGCCCGGGAGCAGTTCTTC	CASSLSGGAREQFF
TRBJ1-1	-	13	TRBV7-2	-	TGTGCCAGCAGCTTAGTCGGACAGAAAGAAGCTTTCTTT	CASSLVGQKEAFF
TRBJ2-3	-	11	TRBV28	-	TGTGCCAGCAGTTCGGGGATTGCGCAGTATTTT	CASSSGIAQYF
TRBJ1-3	-	13	TRBV19	once	TGTGCCAGCTGGGGGGTCAACGGAAACACCATATATTTT	CASWGVNGNTIYF
TRBJ1-1	-	13	TRBV5-4	-	TGTGCCAGCAGCCTAGACAGGAACACTGAAGCTTTCTTT	CASSLDRNTEAFF
TRBJ2-2	-	13	TRBV27	-	TGTGCCAGCAGTTCTCCCCTCACCGGGGAGCTGTTTTTT	CASSSPLTGELFF
TRBJ1-1	-	13	TRBV12-5	once	TGTGCTAGTGCCCCCCCGGAGGGATATAGAGCTTTCTTT	CASAPPEGYRAFF
TRBJ2-5	TRBD2	16	TRBV9	-	TGTGCCAGCACCCGAGGGGGAGCGGGGGGGCAAGAGACCCAGTACTTC	CASTRGGAGGQETQYF
TRBJ1-2	-	12	TRBV10-2	-	TGCGCCAGCAGTGGGACATCCTATGGCTACACCTTC	CASSGTSYGYTF
TRBJ1-2	TRBD1	15	TRBV6-1	-	TGTGCCAGCAGTGAATCCGGGACAGCTAACTATGGCTACACCTTC	CASSESGTANYGYTF
TRBJ1-2	-	13	TRBV12-3/TRBV12-4	-	TGTGCCAGCAGTTTTAAGGGGTTGGGGGGCTACACCTTC	CASSFKGLGGYTF
TRBJ2-7	-	15	TRBV5-4	-	TGTGCCAGCAGCCGAGACAAGGGTGGACTATACGAGCAGTACTTC	CASSRDKGGLYEQYF
TRBJ1-1	TRBD1	15	TRBV7-9	-	TGTGCCAGCAGCCTCGGACAGGGGGTATCTATTGAAGCTTTCTTT	CASSLGQGVSIEAFF
TRBJ2-5	TRBD2	14	TRBV6-5	-	TGTGCCAGCAGCTCCGCCCAGCGGGGGGGGACCCAGTACTTC	CASSSAQRGGTQYF
TRBJ2-5	TRBD2	15	TRBV10-3	-	TGTGCCATCAGTGGGGTAGCGGGGCCTCAAGAGACCCAGTACTTC	CAISGVAGPQETQYF
TRBJ1-2	-	15	TRBV10-1	-	TGCGCCAGCAGTGAGTCCGTTGGGTTCTCGGGAGGCTACACCTTC	CASSESVGFSGGYTF
TRBJ2-1	TRBD1	15	TRBV7-2	-	TGTGCCAGCGGAAAAAGGACAGGGAACTACAATGAGCAGTTCTTC	CASGKRTGNYNEQFF
TRBJ2-5	-	17	TRBV4-3	-	TGCGCCAGCAGCCAAGATTGGGCTAGCGAGTACCAAGAGACCCAGTACTTC	CASSQDWASEYQETQYF
TRBJ1-1	TRBD1	13	TRBV5-4	-	TGTGCCAGCAGCTACGCAGGGGGCACTGAAGCTTTCTTT	CASSYAGGTEAFF
TRBJ1-2	-	15	TRBV6-1	-	TGTGCCAGCAGTGAAGACAGGGCAAGGGGATATGGCTACACCTTC	CASSEDRARGYGYTF